This is a list of T cell receptor beta chains from one sample in a study of T cells in Graves' hyperthyroidism and ophthalmopathy. TCRdb reprocessed the multiplex PCR reads with MiXCR, giving one entry per CDR3 protein. The data hold about 520,000 distinct CDR3 sequences, with roughly a quarter observed a single time. Sequenced input: blood. Every receptor here comes from a woman aged 30 to 39 with Graves' ophthalmopathy. CDR3s include the opening cysteine and the closing phenylalanine or tryptophan. The D gene is left open where the match is weak.

d_call | j_call | v_call | cdr3_length | cdr3_aa
TRBD1 | TRBJ1-1 | TRBV19 | 12 | CATSTGSPEAFF
NA | TRBJ1-2 | TRBV4-1 | 14 | CASSPWDTKYGYTF
NA | TRBJ1-3 | TRBV25-1 | 16 | CASSELGLHSGNTIYF
NA | TRBJ1-5 | TRBV20-1 | 17 | CSARDPGADYSNQPQHF
TRBD2 | TRBJ2-2 | TRBV6-5 | 15 | CASSYSTSGDGELFF
NA | TRBJ1-1 | TRBV12-3/TRBV12-4 | 11 | CASSFGDGAFF
TRBD2 | TRBJ2-5 | TRBV6-5 | 15 | CASSYLEMGGETQYF
TRBD2 | TRBJ2-4 | TRBV5-1 | 15 | CASSSNGGSQNIQYF
NA | TRBJ2-5 | TRBV7-9 | 14 | CASSFITAKETQYF
TRBD1 | TRBJ2-3 | TRBV2 | 15 | CASSLQGAFQDTQYF
NA | TRBJ2-4 | TRBV20-1 | 14 | CSARPQGKLNIQYF
NA | TRBJ1-1 | TRBV6-5 | 12 | CASTGRNTEAFF
NA | TRBJ1-5 | TRBV10-3 | 15 | CATTVGQRSNQPQHF
NA | TRBJ1-3 | TRBV30 | 13 | CAWSVRNGNTIYF
TRBD1 | TRBJ1-5 | TRBV6-1 | 14 | CASSEQTGNQPQHF
NA | TRBJ1-2 | TRBV9 | 13 | CASSPYPQDGYTF
NA | TRBJ1-1 | TRBV19 | 13 | CASSSGMSTEAFF
NA | TRBJ1-1 | TRBV2 | 16 | CASSEGAVPMNTEAFF
NA | TRBJ2-7 | TRBV5-1 | 13 | CASSLVSTYEQYF
NA | TRBJ1-5 | TRBV7-9 | 15 | CASSPIGDIYQPQHF
NA | TRBJ1-2 | TRBV14 | 12 | CASSPDRSRYTF
NA | TRBJ1-2 | TRBV9 | 18 | CASSLHLLGQIGFDGYTF
TRBD1 | TRBJ1-1 | TRBV6-5 | 13 | CASRIQGDTEAFF
NA | TRBJ1-5 | TRBV15 | 16 | CATSPRGADSNQPQHF
NA | TRBJ2-5 | TRBV29-1 | 13 | CSVEFAEKETQYF
TRBD1 | TRBJ2-2 | TRBV6-2/TRBV6-3 | 15 | CASREWDRYTGELFF
TRBD1 | TRBJ1-2 | TRBV11-1 | 16 | CASSYGGQGEVDGYTF
TRBD1 | TRBJ2-7 | TRBV6-1 | 16 | CASRPGTGARLDEQYF
NA | TRBJ1-1 | TRBV6-5 | 15 | CASSYPTGQNTEAFF
TRBD1 | TRBJ2-7 | TRBV27 | 13 | CASSQTGAYEQYF
NA | TRBJ1-2 | TRBV11-2 | 15 | CASSLETQTNYGYTF
NA | TRBJ2-4 | TRBV5-1 | 16 | CASSLEGILAKNIQYF
TRBD1 | TRBJ1-1 | TRBV6-1 | 15 | CASRGTGRGNTEAFF
NA | TRBJ1-5 | TRBV19 | 15 | CASESSGFGNQPQHF
NA | TRBJ1-1 | TRBV28 | 12 | CASSGEYDEAFF
NA | TRBJ1-5 | TRBV6-1 | 13 | CASSEQGRQPQHF
NA | TRBJ2-7 | TRBV2 | 11 | CASRDNYEQYF
NA | TRBJ1-5 | TRBV6-2/TRBV6-3 | 15 | CASRDSFYGNQPQHF
NA | TRBJ1-2 | TRBV20-1 | 12 | CSAPRGRDGYTF
NA | TRBJ2-5 | TRBV2 | 13 | CASSDGQKETQYF
TRBD1 | TRBJ1-1 | TRBV3-1 | 15 | CASSQVRQGGTEAFF
TRBD1 | TRBJ1-1 | TRBV24-1 | 13 | CATSQTGDTEAFF
TRBD2 | TRBJ2-5 | TRBV29-1 | 12 | CSGAGTTETQYF